The 12 T cell receptor beta chains given below trace back to one sample, sequenced in a study of blood T cell repertoires in COVID-19. Sequenced by immunoSEQ multiplex PCR; TCRdb stores in-frame clones only, minus some. Of about 300,000 clones listed, approximately 90% are singletons. The sample was peripheral blood. These receptors were collected from a woman aged 30 to 39 with COVID-19, enrolled during active disease.

V and J are TRBV13 and TRBJ2-2; 8 nucleotides match TRBD1. This CDR3 has 16 residues. The V gene end was trimmed by 1 base and the J gene end by 6 bases; junction bases not matched to a gene: 7. Germline-derived CDR1 and CDR2 are PRHDT and FYEKMQ (reference sequence). This chain's CDR3 is CASSLDTGGSAGELFF. The CDR3 coding sequence is TGTGCCAGCAGCTTAGACACAGGGGGGAGTGCCGGGGAGCTGTTTTTT.

The J gene is TRBJ1-4, the V gene TRBV28; D is ambiguous. The CDR3 spans 13 residues. The V gene's germline CDR1 is MDHEN and CDR2 SYDVKM. V was clipped by 7 bases and J by 2 bases, with 8 bases between them. The chain's CDR3 is CASTEETNEKLFF. Written as DNA, the CDR3 is TGTGCCAGCACGGAGGAGACTAATGAAAAACTGTTTTTT.

The chain employs TRBV10-1 and TRBJ1-6; 7 bases fit TRBD1. The CDR3 extends over 18 amino acids. The germline CDR1 and CDR2 sequences are WNHNN and SYGVQD (reference sequence). V trimming: 4 bases; J trimming: 0 bases; junction bases outside the gene matches: 9. CDR3 region: CASSGKGQTSSYNSPLHF. The CDR3 bases are TGCGCCAGCAGTGGAAAGGGACAGACGAGCTCCTATAATTCACCCCTCCACTTT.

V usage is TRBV5-4 and J usage is TRBJ1-1; D unclear. CDR1 SGHNT and CDR2 YYREEE come from the germline V gene (reference sequence). V shed 0 bases and J shed 0 bases, with 6 bases lying between them. The CDR3 contains 14 residues. This CDR3 is CASSLDSLNTEAFF. The CDR3 DNA sequence: TGTGCCAGCAGCTTGGACAGTTTGAACACTGAAGCTTTCTTT.

This sequence joins TRBV5-5 and TRBJ2-5, with 7 nucleotides matching TRBD2. J gave up 2 bases and V 5 bases, and 9 bases lay outside the gene matches. The germline V gene has CDR1 SGHKS and CDR2 YYEKEE (reference sequence). CDR3 length: 15 residues. The CDR3 region has the DNA TGTGCCAGCAGGGATTGGGAGGGCTTACAAGAGACCCAGTACTTC. Its protein is CASRDWEGLQETQYF.

The chain has TRBV29-1 and TRBJ2-7, with a weak D call TRBD1 (6 bases). Germline-derived CDR1 and CDR2 are SQVTM and ANQGSEA. Trimming took 4 bases from V and 5 from J, leaving 30 bases between them. The CDR3 is made up of 18 amino acids. The CDR3 loop reads CSVVNLATGTLRYNEQYF. In DNA, the CDR3 is TGCAGCGTTGTAAACTTAGCGACGGGGACACTCAGGTATAACGAGCAGTACTTC.

The rearrangement joins TRBV11-2 to TRBJ1-2; D may be TRBD1 (6 bases). The V and J ends lost 5 bases and 3 bases respectively, with 16 bases between them. Germline V gives CDR1 SGHAT, CDR2 FQNNGV. The CDR3 has 15 residues. As DNA, the CDR3 is TGTGCCAGCAGCCAAACGGGACAAGCCCACTATGGCTACACCTTC. Its translation: CASSQTGQAHYGYTF.

The chain employs TRBV19 and TRBJ1-1; D ambiguous. The germline V and J ends were trimmed by 4 bases and 0 bases, with 6 bases remaining between them. Germline V CDR1 and CDR2: LNHDA, SQIVND (reference sequence). This CDR3 comprises 13 residues. Here the CDR3 DNA reads TGTGCCAGTAGTACCGGGATGAACACTGAAGCTTTCTTT. Its translation: CASSTGMNTEAFF.

V is TRBV27 and J is TRBJ1-5, with 7 bases fitting TRBD1. Germline V gives CDR1 MNHEY, CDR2 SMNVEV (reference sequence). Trimming took 2 bases from V and 7 from J; bases not matched to a gene: 11. There are 16 residues in the CDR3. For the CDR3, the DNA is TGTGCCAGCAGTTTAGTCAGGGGGAATGAGGTACAGCCCCAGCATTTT. As protein: CASSLVRGNEVQPQHF.

This clone was seen a handful of times. The rearrangement uses TRBV2 and TRBJ1-2, with D possibly matching TRBD1 (6 bases). The CDR3 is made up of 15 amino acids. Germline CDR1 SNHLY, CDR2 FYNNEI. V shed 2 bases and J shed 4 bases, with 14 bases lying between them. The CDR3 coding sequence is TGTGCCAGCAGTGAATGGGGACAACTAGGCTATGGCTACACCTTC. It specifies CASSEWGQLGYGYTF.

This sequence joins TRBV2 and TRBJ1-1, with 8 bases matching TRBD1. Germline V gene data show CDR1 as SNHLY and CDR2 as FYNNEI. J gave up 0 bases and V 6 bases, and 9 bases lay outside the gene matches. CDR3 length: 16 residues. The CDR3, as DNA: TGTGCCAGCAGAGGGGGACAGGTGGGAATGAACACTGAAGCTTTCTTT. Translating gives CASRGGQVGMNTEAFF.

This clone occurred once. The CDR3 loop reads CASSMFYRAGGPLQETQYF. CDR3 in DNA: TGTGCCAGTAGTATGTTTTACCGGGCGGGAGGCCCGCTTCAAGAGACCCAGTACTTC. The rearrangement joins TRBV19 to TRBJ2-5, with TRBD2 matching 8 bases. V lost 3 bases and J lost 2; bases outside the gene matches: 17. The CDR3 extends over 19 amino acids. Germline-derived CDR1 and CDR2 are LNHDA and SQIVND (reference sequence).